This is a list of T cell receptor beta chains from one sample in a study of cytomegalovirus exposure and HLA in healthy donors. TCRdb's table, derived via immunoSEQ multiplex PCR, lists solely in-frame clones and lacks some. This sample carries over 150,000 clones, under 80% of them seen once, and the ten largest clones take roughly 2%. Sequenced input: PBMCs. The receptor source for this set is a young man in good health and CMV-seronegative. The CDR3 runs from the conserved cysteine through the conserved F or W.

v_call cdr3_aa
TRBV30 CAWSPGTENGYTF
TRBV5-1 CASRKPGLAGAGGDTQYF
TRBV2 CASTRTGGGEAFF
TRBV5-6 CASTGTLNTEAFF
TRBV6-1 CALGTTYEQYF
TRBV6-5 CASSYDRDQPQNF
TRBV9 CASSVRTGAAYYGYTF
TRBV4-1 CASSQGFRTGRRGYEQYF
TRBV28 CASSPYRGGMNTEAFF
TRBV29-1 CSVHAGAEAFF
TRBV5-4 CASSGLGQGDGYTF
TRBV10-3 CAISESHGNEKLFF
TRBV25-1 CASSEYGGLTANSPLHF
TRBV30 CAWSGGGDQPQHF
TRBV6-1 CASRKQGNSYEQYF
TRBV28 CASSPPAGSFGGYTF
TRBV9 CASSDEVGDRGIQPQHF
TRBV10-3 CAACNPGVREQYF
TRBV19 CASSFTRGNTEAFF
TRBV5-1 CASRLYSGTLYRDEQFF
TRBV2 CASTDRADTEAFF
TRBV5-1 CASSFPGEHEQYF
TRBV14 CASSQHAGGGYEQYF
TRBV2 CASSERFSGGTPYEQYF
TRBV7-9 CASSYSSGQVTHF
TRBV27 CASLPGGYTGELFF
TRBV15 CATRRTQTNEKLFF
TRBV5-1 CASSFGTGEGNEQYF
TRBV13 CASRGDRAGGYTF
TRBV7-9 CASSAPGLRNTIYF
TRBV13 CASSLAGGNTEAFF
TRBV19 CASSEGTYGYTF
TRBV7-2 CASSLDTLQETQYF